The 13 T cell receptor beta chains below come from one sample, sequenced in a study of blood T cell repertoires in COVID-19. Sequencing was performed with immunoSEQ multiplex PCR; in TCRdb, only in-frame clones are kept and a portion is missing. The sample lists 100,000 to 150,000 clones, approximately 81% occurring once. Sequencing input: peripheral blood. The receptor set was obtained from a man in his forties with active or convalescent COVID-19.

This rearrangement joins TRBV12-3 or TRBV12-4 to TRBJ1-1; a possible D gene is TRBD1 (5 bases). The CDR3 is 13 residues long. The V end lost 4 bases, the J end lost 5 bases, and 11 bases lay between the germline ends. The CDR3 DNA reads TGTGCCAGCAGTTACAGGCTTATTACTGAAGCTTTCTTT. Translated: CASSYRLITEAFF.

The sample holds a few counts of this clone. The V gene is TRBV9, the J gene TRBJ2-4; TRBD2 is a possible D gene (6 bases). Looked up from germline, CDR1 is SGDLS and CDR2 is YYNGEE. The CDR3 contains 18 residues. V lost 0 bases to trimming and J lost 0 bases, with 16 bases between them. The chain's CDR3 is CASSVEGIAVLAKNIQYF. The CDR3 region has the DNA TGTGCCAGCAGCGTAGAGGGTATAGCGGTACTAGCCAAAAACATTCAGTACTTC.

The J gene is TRBJ1-1, the V gene TRBV4-2; TRBD1 agrees at 7 bases. After removal of 0 bases from V and 5 bases from J, the junction contained 6 bases not matched to a gene. There are 15 residues in the CDR3. Germline assignment: CDR1 LGHNA and CDR2 YNFKEQ. The CDR3 protein is CASSQDEGAVTEAFF. Here the CDR3 DNA reads TGTGCCAGCAGCCAAGACGAGGGGGCAGTAACTGAAGCTTTCTTT.

The rearrangement links TRBV6-6 to TRBJ2-3; D not certain. The CDR3 is 16 residues long. Trimming removed 6 bases from V and 0 bases from J, with 16 bases in between. CDR1 MNHNY and CDR2 SVGAGI come from the germline V gene (reference sequence). CDR3 DNA sequence: TGTGCCAGCAGCCTGAGTCCTAACCCTAGCACAGATACGCAGTATTTT. This gives the protein CASSLSPNPSTDTQYF.

This clone was observed many times. J is TRBJ2-7 and V is TRBV12-5; no firm D call. The CDR3 runs to 12 residues. Germline lookup yields CDR1 LGHNT and CDR2 FRNRAP. Trimming removed 7 bases at V and 4 bases at J, with 11 bases between. The CDR3 loop is CASALESYEQYF. CDR3 coding DNA: TGTGCTAGTGCCTTGGAGAGTTACGAGCAGTACTTC.

J is TRBJ1-3 and V is TRBV5-8; D possibly corresponds to TRBD1 (6 bases). Germline CDR1 and CDR2: SGHTS and YDEGEE. V gave up 0 bases and J gave up 2 bases, with 6 bases separating them. This CDR3 is 14 amino acids long. The CDR3 region is CASSLGDTGNTIYF. CDR3 bases: TGTGCCAGCAGCTTGGGGGACACTGGAAACACCATATATTTT.

A single count supports this clone. The chain links TRBV29-1 to TRBJ1-1; D unclear. The CDR3 contains 12 residues. Germline values: CDR1 SQVTM, CDR2 ANQGSEA. Trimming removed 7 bases from V and 6 bases from J, with 15 bases in between. The CDR3 spells CSADKLWSEAFF. The CDR3 bases are TGCAGCGCAGACAAGCTCTGGTCTGAAGCTTTCTTT.

This rearrangement joins TRBV5-1 to TRBJ1-4; 10 positions match TRBD1. Germline V gives CDR1 SGHRS, CDR2 YFSETQ. Trimming removed 4 bases from V and 0 bases from J; junction bases left unmatched: 9. This CDR3 comprises 18 residues. CDR3: CASSPRQGAVATNEKLFF. The CDR3 nucleotides read TGCGCCAGCAGCCCAAGACAGGGGGCCGTTGCAACTAATGAAAAACTGTTTTTT.

The V and J genes are TRBV27 and TRBJ2-1; D possibly corresponds to TRBD2 (5 bases). The CDR3 covers 15 residues. Trimming removed 6 bases from V and 1 base from J, with 13 bases in between. CDR1 is MNHEY, CDR2 SMNVEV, per germline (reference sequence). The CDR3 loop is CASSFKRGSYNEQFF. CDR3 bases: TGTGCCAGCAGCTTCAAAAGAGGGTCCTACAATGAGCAGTTCTTC.

This chain uses TRBV7-2 with TRBJ1-2; 7 bases match TRBD1. Germline V gene data show CDR1 as SGHTA and CDR2 as FQGNSA. V lost 5 bases and J lost 2; bases outside the gene matches: 5. This CDR3 region has 14 residues. The CDR3 sequence: CASSGLDRNYGYTF. The CDR3 DNA follows: TGTGCCAGCAGCGGCCTGGACAGGAACTATGGCTACACCTTC. Full variable domain (outside the CDR3, taken from reference TRBV7-2 and TRBJ1-2): GAGVSQSPSNKVTEKGKDVELRCDPISGHTALYWYRQSLGQGLEFLIYFQGNSAPDKSGLPSDRFSAERTGGSVSTLTIQRTQQEDSAVYLCASSGLDRNYGYTFGSGTRLTVV.

The chain is built from TRBV5-5 and TRBJ2-7; the D is unclear. The V gene's germline CDR1 is SGHKS and CDR2 YYEKEE (reference sequence). V dropped 0 bases and J dropped 3 bases, with 10 bases sitting between them. The CDR3 has 14 amino acids. The CDR3 is CASSLDSAIYEQYF. The DNA for the CDR3 is TGTGCCAGCAGCTTGGATAGTGCGATCTACGAGCAGTACTTC.

The chain recombines TRBV6-5 with TRBJ1-1; a possible D gene is TRBD1 (5 bases). The length of the CDR3 is 13 residues. V was clipped by 2 bases and J by 5 bases, with 9 bases between them. Germline CDR1 is MNHEY and CDR2 is SVGAGI. DNA of the CDR3: TGTGCCAGCAGTTACGTGGGGGGTACTGAAGCTTTCTTT. Translated: CASSYVGGTEAFF.

The chain links TRBV2 to TRBJ1-1; D is unclear. V lost 3 bases and J lost 1, with 9 bases in between. This CDR3 has 14 residues. The V gene's germline CDR1 is SNHLY and CDR2 FYNNEI. The CDR3 sequence is CASSEGITNTEAFF. The CDR3 DNA sequence: TGTGCCAGCAGTGAGGGCATTACGAACACTGAAGCTTTCTTT.